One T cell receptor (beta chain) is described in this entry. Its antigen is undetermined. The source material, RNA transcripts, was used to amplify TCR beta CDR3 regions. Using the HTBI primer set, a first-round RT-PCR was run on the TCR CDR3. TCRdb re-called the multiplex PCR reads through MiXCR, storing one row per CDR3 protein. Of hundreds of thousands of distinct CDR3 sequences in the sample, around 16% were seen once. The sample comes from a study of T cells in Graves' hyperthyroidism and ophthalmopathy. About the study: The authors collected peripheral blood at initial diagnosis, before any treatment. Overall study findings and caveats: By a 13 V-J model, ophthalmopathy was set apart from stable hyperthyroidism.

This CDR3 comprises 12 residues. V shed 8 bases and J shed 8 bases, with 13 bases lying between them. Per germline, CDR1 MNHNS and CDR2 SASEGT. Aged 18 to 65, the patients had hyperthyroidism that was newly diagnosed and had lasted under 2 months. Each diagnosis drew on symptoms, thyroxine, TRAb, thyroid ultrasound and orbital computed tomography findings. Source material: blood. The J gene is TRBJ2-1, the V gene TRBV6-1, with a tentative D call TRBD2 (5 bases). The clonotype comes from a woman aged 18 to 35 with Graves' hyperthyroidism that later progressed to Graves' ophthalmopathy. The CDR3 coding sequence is TGTGCCAGCCGCCGAGGGTGGCATGAGCAGTTCTTC. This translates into CASRRGWHEQFF.